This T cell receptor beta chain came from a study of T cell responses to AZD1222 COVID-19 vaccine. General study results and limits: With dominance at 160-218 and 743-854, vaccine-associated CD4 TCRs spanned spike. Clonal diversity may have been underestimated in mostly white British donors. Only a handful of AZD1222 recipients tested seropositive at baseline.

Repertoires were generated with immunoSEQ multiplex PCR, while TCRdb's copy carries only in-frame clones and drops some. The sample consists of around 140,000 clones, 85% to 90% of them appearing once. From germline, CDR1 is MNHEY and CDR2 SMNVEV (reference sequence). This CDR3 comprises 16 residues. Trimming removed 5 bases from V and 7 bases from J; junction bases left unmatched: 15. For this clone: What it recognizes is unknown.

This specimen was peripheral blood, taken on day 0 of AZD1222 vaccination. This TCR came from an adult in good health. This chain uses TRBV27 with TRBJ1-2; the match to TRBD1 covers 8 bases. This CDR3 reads CASSATGGRRGGGYTF. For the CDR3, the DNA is TGTGCCAGCAGTGCTACAGGGGGTCGCAGAGGAGGTGGCTACACCTTC.